This TCR beta chain was identified during a study of blood T cells in healthy people across ages. Study context: About one barcoded beta molecule per two T cells was the capture yield of template switching.

Germline values: CDR1 SNHLY, CDR2 FYNNEI. CDR3 size: 9 residues. Trimming pared 11 bases from V and 5 bases from J, leaving 6 bases between. A minimum of 7 million PBMCs was isolated per sample. Per sample, no less than 5.5 micrograms of total RNA were extracted. Next came a second PCR, run for about 7 to 12 cycles, which used a sample-barcoded 5' primer along with a J-beta primer mix. The authors tagged each cDNA molecule using a template-switch adaptor with 12 random nucleotides. TCRdb re-called the 5' RACE reads with MiXCR, one entry per CDR3 protein. The repertoire includes roughly 800,000 distinct CDR3 sequences, 58% of them detected once, and roughly 22% sits in the top ten. This clonotype was detected only a few times.

This chain links TRBV2 with TRBJ2-5; D possibly uses TRBD1 or TRBD2 (5 bases each). What was sequenced was blood. This TCR derives from a man aged 30-40 years in good health. For the CDR3, the DNA is TGTGCCTGGGGGGAGACCCAGTACTTC. This codes for CAWGETQYF.